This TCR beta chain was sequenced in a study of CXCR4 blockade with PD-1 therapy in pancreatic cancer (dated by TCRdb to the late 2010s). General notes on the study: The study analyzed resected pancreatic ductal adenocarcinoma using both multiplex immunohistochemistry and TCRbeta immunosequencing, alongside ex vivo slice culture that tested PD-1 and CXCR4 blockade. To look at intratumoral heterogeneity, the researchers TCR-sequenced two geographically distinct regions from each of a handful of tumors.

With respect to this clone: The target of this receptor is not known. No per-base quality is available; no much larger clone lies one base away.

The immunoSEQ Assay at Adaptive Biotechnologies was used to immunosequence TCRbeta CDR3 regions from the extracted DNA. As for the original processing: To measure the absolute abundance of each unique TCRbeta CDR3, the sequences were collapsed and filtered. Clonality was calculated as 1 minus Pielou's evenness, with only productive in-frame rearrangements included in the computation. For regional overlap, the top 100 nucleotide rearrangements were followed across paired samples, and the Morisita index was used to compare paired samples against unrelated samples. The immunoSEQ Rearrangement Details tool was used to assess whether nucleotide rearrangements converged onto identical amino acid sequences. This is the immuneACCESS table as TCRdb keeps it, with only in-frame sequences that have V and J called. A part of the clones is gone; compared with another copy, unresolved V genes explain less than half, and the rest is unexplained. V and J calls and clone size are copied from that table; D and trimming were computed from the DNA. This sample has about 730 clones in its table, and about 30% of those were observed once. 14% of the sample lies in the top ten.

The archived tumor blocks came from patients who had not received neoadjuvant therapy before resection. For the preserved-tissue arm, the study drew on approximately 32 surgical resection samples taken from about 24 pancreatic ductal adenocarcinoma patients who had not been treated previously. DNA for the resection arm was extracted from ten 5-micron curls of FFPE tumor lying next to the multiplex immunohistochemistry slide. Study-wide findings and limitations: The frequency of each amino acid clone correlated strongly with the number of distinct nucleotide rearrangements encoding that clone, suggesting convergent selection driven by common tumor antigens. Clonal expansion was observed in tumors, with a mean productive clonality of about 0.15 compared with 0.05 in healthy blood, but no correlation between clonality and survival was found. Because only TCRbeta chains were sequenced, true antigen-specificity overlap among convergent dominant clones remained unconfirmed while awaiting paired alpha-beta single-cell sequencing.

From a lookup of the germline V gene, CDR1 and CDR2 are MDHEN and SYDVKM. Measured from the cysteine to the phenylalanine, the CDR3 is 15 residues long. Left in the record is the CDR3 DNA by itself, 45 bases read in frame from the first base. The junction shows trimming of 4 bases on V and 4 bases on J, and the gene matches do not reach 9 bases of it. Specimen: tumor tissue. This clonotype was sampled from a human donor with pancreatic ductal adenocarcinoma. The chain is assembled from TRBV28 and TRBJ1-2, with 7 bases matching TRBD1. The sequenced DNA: TGTGCCAGCAGTTCACCTGACCGGACAGGCTATGGCTACACCTTC. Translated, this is CASSSPDRTGYGYTF.